This is a list of T cell receptor beta chains from one sample in a study of neurological immune-mediated disorders. TCRdb reprocessed the 5' RACE reads with MiXCR, giving one entry per CDR3 protein. The table includes tens of thousands of distinct CDR3 sequences, over 9% detected once. Sequenced: PBMCs. These TCRs come from a man aged 40-55 years in good health. Each CDR3 is given with its conserved first and last residue. The D gene is left open where the match is weak. Where a row states a size, it is once, few, many or the class of an expanded clone; other rows omit it.

d_call: -
cdr3_length: 12
clone_size: many
j_call: TRBJ2-3
v_call: TRBV20-1
cdr3_aa: CSASLAQDTQYF
cdr3_nt: TGCAGTGCTAGCCTAGCCCAAGATACGCAGTATTTT

d_call: -
cdr3_length: 14
clone_size: many
j_call: TRBJ1-1
v_call: TRBV7-9
cdr3_aa: CASSPEEGDTEAFF
cdr3_nt: TGTGCCAGCAGCCCAGAGGAAGGGGACACTGAAGCTTTCTTT

d_call: -
cdr3_length: 13
clone_size: few
j_call: TRBJ2-3
v_call: TRBV12-3/TRBV12-4
cdr3_aa: CASSFRELDTQYF
cdr3_nt: TGTGCCAGCAGTTTTAGGGAGTTGGATACGCAGTATTTT

d_call: -
cdr3_length: 12
clone_size: many
j_call: TRBJ2-3
v_call: TRBV7-9
cdr3_aa: CASSYATDTQYF
cdr3_nt: TGTGCCAGCAGCTACGCGACAGATACGCAGTATTTT

d_call: TRBD1
cdr3_length: 14
clone_size: few
j_call: TRBJ2-7
v_call: TRBV12-3/TRBV12-4
cdr3_aa: CASSSGQGGLEQYF
cdr3_nt: TGTGCCAGCAGCAGCGGACAGGGGGGTCTCGAGCAGTACTTC

d_call: TRBD1
cdr3_length: 14
clone_size: -
j_call: TRBJ1-2
v_call: TRBV10-3
cdr3_aa: CAINNRDRNYGYTF
cdr3_nt: TGTGCCATCAACAACCGGGACAGAAACTATGGCTACACCTTC

d_call: TRBD2
cdr3_length: 16
clone_size: many
j_call: TRBJ2-3
v_call: TRBV20-1
cdr3_aa: CSARELQTSGGRRQYF
cdr3_nt: TGCAGTGCTAGGGAACTACAGACTAGCGGGGGGCGGAGGCAGTATTTT

d_call: -
cdr3_length: 12
clone_size: few
j_call: TRBJ1-2
v_call: TRBV29-1
cdr3_aa: CSVPGRAGGYTF
cdr3_nt: TGCAGCGTTCCGGGGAGGGCAGGGGGCTACACCTTC

d_call: -
cdr3_length: 15
clone_size: many
j_call: TRBJ1-5
v_call: TRBV7-2
cdr3_aa: CASSFSFGSFQAQHF
cdr3_nt: TGTGCCAGCAGCTTCTCCTTTGGGTCCTTTCAAGCCCAGCATTTT

d_call: -
cdr3_length: 16
clone_size: many
j_call: TRBJ1-1
v_call: TRBV7-8
cdr3_aa: CASSRERSARGTEAFF
cdr3_nt: TGTGCCAGCAGTCGCGAAAGGAGCGCCCGGGGCACTGAAGCTTTCTTT

d_call: -
cdr3_length: 15
clone_size: many
j_call: TRBJ2-1
v_call: TRBV7-8
cdr3_aa: CASSFEGSRANEQFF
cdr3_nt: TGTGCCAGCAGCTTTGAGGGGTCACGCGCCAATGAGCAGTTCTTC

d_call: -
cdr3_length: 19
clone_size: many
j_call: TRBJ2-6
v_call: TRBV27
cdr3_aa: CASSSADSDGGSGANVLTF
cdr3_nt: TGTGCCAGCAGTTCGGCGGACAGCGACGGGGGCTCTGGGGCCAACGTCCTGACTTTC